A single T cell receptor beta chain is shown here with its context. This clone was counted a few times. Its antigen remains unidentified. No much larger clone is present one base from it, and per-base qualities are unavailable. Including the terminal cysteine and phenylalanine, the CDR3 comprises 15 residues. The DNA shown is the 45-base CDR3, in frame from base 1. The CDR1 and CDR2 encoded by the germline V gene are SGDLS and YYNGEE. Clipping removes 1 base from V and 0 bases from J, with 3 as the unmatched junction base count. This specimen comes from a study of T cell changes during pregnancy in multiple sclerosis (dated by TCRdb to the late 2010s). Describing the broader study: The study looked at changes in the T cell repertoire across pregnancy in women with multiple sclerosis.

The method behind the library was the immunoSEQ multiplex PCR assay. Here the immuneACCESS table is served through TCRdb, limited to in-frame sequences with V and J called. Missing clones are a known gap in these copies; in checked studies unresolved V genes cover under half, and the rest lacks a known reason. Here the sample has around 36,000 clones; more than 90% occur a single time. The biggest ten clones account for 13% of the sample. This receptor was obtained from a female donor with multiple sclerosis, enrolled in a pregnancy study. The sample consisted of CD8+ T cells from peripheral blood mononuclear cells, taken in the first trimester of pregnancy. The chain couples TRBV9 to TRBJ2-5; 7 central nucleotides agree with TRBD1. CDR3 protein: CASSVWGQHQETQYF. The bases are TGTGCCAGCAGCGTATGGGGACAGCACCAAGAGACCCAGTACTTC.